These 5 T cell receptor beta chains share one sample of origin, sequenced in a study of T cell repertoires in cytomegalovirus infection (dated by TCRdb to between 2018 and 2020). Sequencing was carried out with an Illumina HiSeq 1500. In TCRdb, the public reads were trimmed at Q25 with fastp and aligned with MiXCR, with productive beta chains retained. Each CDR3 protein appears once, grouped with its most common genes and DNA. This sample gives 400,000 or so distinct CDR3 sequences in total; 25% to 40% of them show up just once. The ten largest clones add up to roughly 15% of the sample. Sequenced input: PBMCs. All receptors derive from a human donor in good health (CMV status not recorded). Some clones in this sample may be carry-over from other donors' samples.

A note on this clonotype: A much larger clone differs from this one at a single base, so this may be a read error. V and J are TRBV7-9 and TRBJ1-1; weak D call: TRBD1 (5 bases). The V end was cut by 0 bases, the J end by 12 bases, with 14 bases between. The CDR3 is made up of 13 amino acids. Germline V lookup: CDR1 SEHNR, CDR2 FQNEAQ (reference sequence). The DNA for the CDR3 is TGTGCCAGCAGCTTAGCCAGGGCCCATGGGTCTTTCTTT. Translation gives CASSLARAHGSFF.

This rearrangement joins TRBV15 to TRBJ2-3; D not certain. Trimming left V 6 bases short and J 1 base short, with 8 bases between. CDR3 length: 13 amino acids. Germline V gene sequence: CDR1 LNHNV, CDR2 YYDKDF (reference sequence). CDR3 sequence: CATSLSRTDTQYF. The DNA for the CDR3 is TGTGCCACCAGTCTCAGCCGCACAGATACGCAGTATTTT.

This clonotype was counted ten times or more. The J gene is TRBJ2-7, the V gene TRBV7-9, with 7 bases identical to TRBD1. This CDR3 is built from 14 residues. The germline V gene encodes CDR1 SEHNR and CDR2 FQNEAQ (reference sequence). Trimming took 1 base from V and 4 from J; bases not matched to a gene: 4. The CDR3 DNA sequence: TGTGCCAGCAGCTTAGACGGGACAGTGTACGAGCAGTACTTC. It encodes CASSLDGTVYEQYF.

This clonotype has more than one count but fewer than ten. The rearrangement uses TRBV2 and TRBJ1-5; no clear D gene. V was clipped by 2 bases and J by 1 base, with 9 bases between them. Germline lookup yields CDR1 SNHLY and CDR2 FYNNEI. The CDR3 consists of 15 residues. This CDR3 reads CASSESGRSNQPQHF. Written as DNA, the CDR3 is TGTGCCAGCAGTGAATCAGGTAGAAGCAATCAGCCCCAGCATTTT.

This clonotype showed up many times. CDR3 sequence: CASSLGGTGYQPQHF. CDR3 DNA sequence: TGTGCCAGCAGCTTAGGAGGGACAGGTTATCAGCCCCAGCATTTT. The chain couples TRBV7-9 to TRBJ1-5, with 8 bases aligning to TRBD1. The length of the CDR3 is 15 residues. The germline V gene encodes CDR1 SEHNR and CDR2 FQNEAQ (reference sequence). Germline trimming cut 1 base from V and 5 bases from J; bases unmatched to any gene: 4.